This TCR beta chain was obtained from a study of PD-L1 blockade in urothelial cancer. The CDR3 is 15 residues long. V lost 2 bases to trimming and J lost 3 bases; unmatched junction nucleotides: 2. Germline lookup yields CDR1 SGHNT and CDR2 YYREEE (reference sequence). This clone was recorded once. Using immunoSEQ multiplex PCR, the repertoire was profiled, and TCRdb retains in-frame clones only, with some absent. The repertoire holds approximately 80,000 clones, with 82% as singletons. This chain links TRBV5-4 with TRBJ2-2; 9 bases fit TRBD1. This TCR came from a man aged 70 or older with urothelial cancer. Source: PBMCs, taken around atezolizumab (anti-PD-L1) treatment. The CDR3 DNA sequence: TGTGCCAGCAGCTTCGGGACAGGGCACACCGGGGAGCTGTTTTTT. Its protein is CASSFGTGHTGELFF.